This is a list of T cell receptor beta chains from one sample in a study of beta chain features in type 1 diabetes. The table came from immunoSEQ multiplex PCR; TCRdb's copy has only in-frame clones and leaves some out. Of approximately 23,000 clones in the sample, over 60% were seen once. Input material: Tregs from blood. The receptors come from a middle-aged woman in good health. Both conserved end residues are part of each CDR3. Each record gives: J gene, V gene, D gene, clone size, CDR3 protein, CDR3 DNA. A D gene is named only where the DNA matches it firmly. Size is stated for part of the rows, as once, few or many counts, or as a class when the clone is expanded.

TRBJ2-5,TRBV7-2,TRBD1,NA,CASRPSSDRGPETQYF,TGTGCCAGCAGGCCTTCCTCCGACAGGGGGCCTGAGACCCAGTACTTC
TRBJ2-5,TRBV5-5,NA,NA,CASSLDSETQYF,TGTGCCAGCAGCTTGGACTCCGAGACCCAGTACTTC
TRBJ2-7,TRBV27,NA,NA,CASKSVGHYEQYF,TGTGCCAGCAAGAGTGTAGGACACTACGAGCAGTACTTC
TRBJ2-3,TRBV5-1,NA,NA,CASSSSGTHTDTQYF,TGCGCCAGCAGCTCGTCAGGAACCCACACAGATACGCAGTATTTT
TRBJ2-5,TRBV7-6,NA,NA,CASSLKLGLGAGREPQYF,TGTGCCAGCAGCTTAAAACTAGGGCTGGGGGCAGGGCGAGAGCCCCAGTACTTC
TRBJ2-1,TRBV29-1,TRBD2,NA,CSGARSGGGNEQFF,TGCAGCGGTGCTCGGAGCGGGGGGGGGAATGAGCAGTTCTTC
TRBJ2-1,TRBV29-1,TRBD2,NA,CSVAPLAGGPYNEQFF,TGCAGCGTTGCACCACTAGCGGGGGGGCCATACAATGAGCAGTTCTTC
TRBJ2-7,TRBV11-2,NA,NA,CASSTGSYEQYF,TGTGCCAGCAGTACAGGAAGCTACGAGCAGTACTTC
TRBJ1-2,TRBV13,NA,NA,CASSLLSVTYGYTF,TGTGCCAGCAGCCTCCTATCCGTAACTTATGGCTACACCTTC
TRBJ1-4,TRBV21-1,NA,medium-sized,CASSIRHATNEKLFF,TGTGCCAGCAGCATTCGACACGCAACTAATGAAAAACTGTTTTTT
TRBJ2-4,TRBV5-4,TRBD2,NA,CASRPSGVENIQYF,TGTGCCAGCAGACCCAGCGGGGTGGAGAACATTCAGTACTTC
TRBJ2-3,TRBV10-3,NA,few,CAIRAGSATDTQYF,TGTGCCATCAGGGCTGGCAGTGCCACAGATACGCAGTATTTT
TRBJ2-3,TRBV19,TRBD2,NA,CATTLAGGTDTQYF,TGTGCCACCACACTAGCGGGTGGTACAGATACGCAGTATTTT
TRBJ1-2,TRBV7-6,TRBD1,NA,CASSLGQGVYGYTF,TGTGCCAGCAGCTTGGGACAGGGGGTCTATGGCTACACCTTC
TRBJ2-1,TRBV5-6,TRBD2,NA,CASSQDAGGGPYNEQFF,TGTGCCAGCAGCCAAGATGCAGGCGGGGGACCTTACAATGAGCAGTTCTTC
TRBJ1-1,TRBV25-1,NA,NA,CASSDLRTEAFF,TGTGCCAGCAGTGACCTGAGGACTGAAGCTTTCTTT
TRBJ2-5,TRBV12-5,NA,few,CASGLVRTSVETQYF,TGTGCTAGTGGTTTGGTACGAACTAGTGTAGAGACCCAGTACTTC
TRBJ1-6,TRBV7-2,TRBD1,NA,CASSLGVRGSNSPLHF,TGTGCCAGCAGCTTAGGGGTCAGGGGGTCTAATTCACCCCTCCACTTT
TRBJ2-7,TRBV19,NA,NA,CASSISDITYEQYF,TGTGCCAGTAGTATATCGGACATAACCTACGAGCAGTACTTC
TRBJ2-3,TRBV2,TRBD2,NA,CASSGGRGGPTQYF,TGTGCCAGCAGTGGAGGGCGGGGGGGCCCTACGCAGTATTTT
TRBJ1-5,TRBV19,NA,medium-sized,CASSTLGRGGNQPQHF,TGTGCCAGTAGTACCTTGGGCAGGGGTGGCAATCAGCCCCAGCATTTT
TRBJ2-7,TRBV6-5,NA,NA,CASSRILGRDEQYF,TGTGCCAGCAGCCGTATACTAGGTCGGGACGAGCAGTACTTC